Below are 26 T cell receptor beta chains sequenced from a single sample in a study of T cell repertoires in cytomegalovirus infection. TCRdb processed the reads anew with MiXCR; each CDR3 protein has one entry. The sample holds around 120,000 distinct CDR3 sequences, approximately 9.2% seen once. The sample taken for sequencing was PBMCs. These TCRs come from a human donor in good health (CMV status not recorded). Some clones in this sample may be carry-over from other donors' samples.

This clonotype occurred many times. This chain links TRBV19 with TRBJ2-2; D unresolved. CDR3 length: 14 residues. CDR1 is LNHDA and CDR2 is SQIVND in the germline V gene (reference sequence). Trimming took off 9 bases at V and 1 base at J, with 12 bases between the two ends. The CDR3 region has the DNA TGTGCCAGCAGAACTGCAGGGAACACCGGGGAGCTGTTTTTT. It encodes CASRTAGNTGELFF.

There are many counts of this clonotype. The CDR3 sequence is CSVEAPLQGGSPDTQYF. In DNA, the CDR3 is TGCAGCGTTGAAGCGCCCCTACAGGGGGGGAGCCCAGATACGCAGTATTTT. The chain is built from TRBV29-1 and TRBJ2-3, with D maybe TRBD1 (8 bases). V was clipped by 1 base and J by 4 bases, with 21 bases between them. The germline V gene encodes CDR1 SQVTM and CDR2 ANQGSEA. This CDR3 comprises 17 residues.

This clonotype was counted many times. The V gene is TRBV11-2, the J gene TRBJ2-1; TRBD1 agrees at 7 bases. After removal of 0 bases from V and 4 bases from J, the junction contained 3 bases not matched to a gene. The CDR3 is 15 amino acids. Germline V gives CDR1 SGHAT, CDR2 FQNNGV. The CDR3 is CASSLERGLYNEQFF. CDR3 nucleotides: TGTGCCAGCAGCTTAGAGAGGGGGCTTTACAATGAGCAGTTCTTC.

This clonotype showed up many times. This chain joins TRBV7-2 and TRBJ2-4; the D gene is possibly TRBD1 (6 bases). The CDR3 totals 17 residues. CDR1 SGHTA and CDR2 FQGNSA come from the germline V gene. Trimming removed 1 base at V and 1 base at J, with 14 bases between. The CDR3 reads CASSLGWGRAAKNIQYF. Here the CDR3 DNA reads TGTGCCAGCAGCTTAGGGTGGGGGCGCGCGGCCAAAAACATTCAGTACTTC.

This clonotype came up many times. V and J are TRBV19 and TRBJ1-1; tentatively, D is TRBD1 (5 bases). CDR1 and CDR2 from the germline V gene are LNHDA and SQIVND (reference sequence). Trimming pared 3 bases from V and 0 bases from J, leaving 23 bases between. The CDR3 spans 19 residues. CDR3: CASSIRRGGSGGMNTEAFF. CDR3 nucleotides: TGTGCCAGTAGTATCCGACGGGGGGGTTCGGGAGGCATGAACACTGAAGCTTTCTTT. The complete variable domain, with remaining parts taken from reference TRBV19 and TRBJ1-1, reads DGGITQSPKYLFRKEGQNVTLSCEQNLNHDAMYWYRQDPGQGLRLIYYSQIVNDFQKGDIAEGYSVSREKKESFPLTVTSAQKNPTAFYLCASSIRRGGSGGMNTEAFFGQGTRLTVV.

This clonotype was recorded at least ten times. The chain employs TRBV7-2 and TRBJ2-5; weak D call: TRBD2 (5 bases). The CDR3 loop spans 15 amino acids. Looked up from germline, CDR1 is SGHTA and CDR2 is FQGNSA. V shed 4 bases and J shed 5 bases, with 17 bases lying between them. In DNA form, the CDR3 reads TGTGCCAGCAGCTCCGAGGGAAGGGTGCATGAGACCCAGTACTTC. This sequence encodes CASSSEGRVHETQYF.

In its sample, this clonotype was seen many times. This sequence joins TRBV20-1 and TRBJ2-7; 9 bases are shared with TRBD1. CDR1 DFQATT and CDR2 SNEGSKA come from the germline V gene (reference sequence). V dropped 5 bases and J dropped 3; count of bases not matched to a gene: 5. This CDR3 has 13 amino acids. In DNA, the CDR3 is TGCAGTGCTCTCGGGACAGGGTTCTACGAGCAGTACTTC. It translates to CSALGTGFYEQYF.

The rearrangement uses TRBV29-1 and TRBJ1-1; D is possibly TRBD1 (5 bases). V was clipped by 5 bases and J by 5 bases, with 15 bases between them. CDR1 is SQVTM, CDR2 ANQGSEA, per germline. The CDR3 extends over 13 amino acids. This chain's CDR3 is CSVRRGRETEAFF. CDR3 nucleotide sequence: TGCAGCGTTCGGAGGGGCAGGGAAACTGAAGCTTTCTTT.

The sample holds many counts of this clonotype. V usage is TRBV20-1 and J usage is TRBJ2-7; 7 positions match TRBD1. Losses at the gene ends were 1 base for V and 5 bases for J; bases not matched to a gene: 2. This CDR3 contains 12 residues. The V gene's germline CDR1 is DFQATT and CDR2 SNEGSKA (reference sequence). CDR3 DNA: TGCAGTGCTAGAGTAGGGACAGACGAGCAGTACTTC. Protein: CSARVGTDEQYF.

Ten or more counts support this clonotype. The V gene is TRBV5-1, the J gene TRBJ1-2; D gene unclear. Trimming shortened V by 1 base and J by 2 bases, and 12 bases separated the two germline ends. This CDR3 contains 15 residues. The germline gives CDR1 SGHRS, CDR2 YFSETQ. Here the CDR3 reads CASSLFGDENYGYTF. For the CDR3, the DNA is TGCGCCAGCAGCTTGTTCGGGGATGAGAACTATGGCTACACCTTC.

This clonotype has ten or more counts. The V gene is TRBV20-1, the J gene TRBJ1-5; D perhaps matches TRBD1 (5 bases). Trimming took off 5 bases at V and 3 bases at J, with 14 bases between the two ends. Germline V gene sequence: CDR1 DFQATT, CDR2 SNEGSKA (reference sequence). The CDR3 extends over 14 amino acids. The CDR3 region is CSAGSGTINQPQHF. The CDR3 DNA is TGCAGTGCTGGATCCGGGACGATCAATCAGCCCCAGCATTTT.

This clonotype was counted many times. V is TRBV7-9 and J is TRBJ2-5; tentatively, D is TRBD2 (6 bases). CDR1 is SEHNR, CDR2 FQNEAQ, per germline (reference sequence). The CDR3 totals 16 residues. V was pared by 2 bases and J by 3 bases, with 16 bases between. The CDR3 DNA is TGTGCCAGCAGCTTAACGGGACTTATAAAAGAAGAGACCCAGTACTTC. Its protein is CASSLTGLIKEETQYF.

This clonotype was observed many times. The chain links TRBV28 to TRBJ2-3; D is unclear. V was cut by 3 bases and J by 3 bases, with 10 bases left in between. This CDR3 has 14 residues. Per the germline V gene, CDR1 is MDHEN and CDR2 is SYDVKM. The CDR3 spells CASSLGRATDTQYF. CDR3 in DNA: TGTGCCAGCAGTTTGGGTAGGGCAACAGATACGCAGTATTTT.

With regard to this clonotype: Given a much more abundant clone one base away, this may be a read error. V gene TRBV20-1 combines with J gene TRBJ2-5, with D perhaps TRBD2 (6 bases). There are 14 residues in the CDR3. Germline V gene data show CDR1 as DFQATT and CDR2 as SNEGSKA (reference sequence). Here the CDR3 reads CRATPLAIQETQYF. The CDR3, as DNA: TGCCGTGCAACTCCTCTAGCGATCCAAGAGACCCAGTACTTC.

This clonotype was seen repeatedly, ten times or more. One junction end disagrees with the germline gene, perhaps due to a read error. This chain uses TRBV6-8 with TRBJ1-2, with unresolved D. This CDR3 is 13 amino acids long. Germline V CDR1 and CDR2: MNHGY, SAAAGT. CDR3 amino acids: CASSYSQNSGYTF. CDR3 bases: TGTGCCAGCAGTTACTCGCAGAACTCTGGCTACACCTTC.

The chain employs TRBV29-1 and TRBJ1-2; TRBD1 matches 7 bases. J lost 3 bases, V lost 0 bases, and 13 bases had no gene match. CDR1 and CDR2 from the germline V gene are SQVTM and ANQGSEA. This CDR3 has 17 residues. The CDR3 DNA is TGCAGCGTTGAAGAGCTCACGACAGGGATATCTGACTATGGCTACACCTTC. This codes for CSVEELTTGISDYGYTF.

Notes on this clonotype: Given a much more abundant clone one base away, this may be a read error. The V call is TRBV4-1, the J call TRBJ1-6; no reliable D call. This CDR3 is 18 amino acids long. CDR1 and CDR2 from the germline V gene are MGHRA and YSYEKL. The CDR3 DNA reads as TGCGCCAGCAGCCAAGAATCACAGTCATTCTCCTCGTACTCACCCCTCCCCTTT. Protein: CASSQESQSFSSYSPLPF.

This clonotype was recorded many times. The chain combines TRBV20-1 with TRBJ1-2; D is unresolved. The CDR3 contains 14 residues. Deletions cut 0 bases from V and 0 bases from J, with 8 bases between. The V gene's germline CDR1 is DFQATT and CDR2 SNEGSKA (reference sequence). The CDR3 coding sequence is TGCAGTGCTAGAGATCCGCCAGCTAACTATGGCTACACCTTC. It specifies CSARDPPANYGYTF.

This clonotype appeared many times. The CDR3 region has the DNA TGCAGCGTTGGCACAGGGGACTTCCGTGAGACCCAGTACTTC. Encoded protein: CSVGTGDFRETQYF. The chain recombines TRBV29-1 with TRBJ2-5; D possibly corresponds to TRBD1 (7 bases). CDR3 length equals 14 residues. Trimming stripped 4 bases from V and 5 bases from J, with 17 bases between. CDR1 SQVTM and CDR2 ANQGSEA come from the germline V gene.

Many counts were recorded for this clonotype. The J gene is TRBJ2-5, the V gene TRBV20-1, with D tentatively TRBD1 or TRBD2 (5 bases each). V shed 3 bases and J shed 0 bases, with 14 bases lying between them. CDR3 length: 15 amino acids. The germline CDR1 and CDR2 sequences are DFQATT and SNEGSKA (reference sequence). This chain's CDR3 is CSARGHGGNQETQYF. The DNA for the CDR3 is TGCAGTGCTAGGGGTCATGGGGGAAACCAAGAGACCCAGTACTTC.

This clonotype has ten or more counts. V usage is TRBV5-4 and J usage is TRBJ2-5; D not certain. CDR1 and CDR2 (germline): SGHNT, YYREEE (reference sequence). V dropped 4 bases and J dropped 5 bases, with 12 bases sitting between them. The CDR3 is 13 residues long. The CDR3, as DNA: TGTGCCAGCAGCCTTCTGGTCGAGGAGACCCAGTACTTC. Translating it yields CASSLLVEETQYF.

This clonotype was observed a few times. This chain connects TRBV9 to TRBJ2-7, with 13 bases fitting TRBD2. Germline V CDR1 and CDR2: SGDLS, YYNGEE. CDR3 size: 16 residues. The ends lost 4 bases at V and 2 bases at J; junction bases unmatched: 6. The CDR3 region is CASSPRGLAGTYEQYF. The CDR3, as DNA: TGTGCCAGCAGCCCAAGGGGACTAGCGGGGACCTACGAGCAGTACTTC.

This clonotype was recorded a few times. This chain joins TRBV2 and TRBJ1-1, with D tentatively TRBD1 (6 bases). Trimming left V 5 bases short and J 2 bases short, with 15 bases between. The CDR3 covers 15 residues. The germline V gene has CDR1 SNHLY and CDR2 FYNNEI. The CDR3 protein is CASSILRTANTEAFF. The CDR3 coding sequence is TGTGCCAGCAGTATTCTCCGGACAGCCAACACTGAAGCTTTCTTT.

This clonotype was seen many times. This chain links TRBV11-2 with TRBJ2-3, with 8 bases matching TRBD1. CDR1 and CDR2 (germline): SGHAT, FQNNGV. The length of the CDR3 is 16 residues. V trimming: 4 bases; J trimming: 0 bases; junction bases outside the gene matches: 6. The CDR3 DNA follows: TGTGCCAGCAGCTCTCCAGGGGGCCCTAGCACAGATACGCAGTATTTT. Translation gives CASSSPGGPSTDTQYF.

This clonotype was recorded many times. This chain uses TRBV7-8 with TRBJ1-6; D not resolved. The germline gives CDR1 SGHVS, CDR2 FQNEAQ. The germline V and J ends were trimmed by 5 bases and 7 bases, with 15 bases remaining between them. CDR3 length: 15 amino acids. CDR3 residues: CASSRTPSRNSPLHF. Here the CDR3 DNA reads TGTGCCAGCAGCCGGACCCCCTCGAGGAATTCACCCCTCCACTTT.

This clonotype was seen at least ten times. CDR3 coding DNA: TGTGCCAGCAGCTACGGGGACACCGGGGAGCTGTTTTTT. It codes for CASSYGDTGELFF. The rearrangement links TRBV7-2 to TRBJ2-2; a possible D gene is TRBD2 (5 bases). Germline loops: CDR1 SGHTA, CDR2 FQGNSA. The CDR3 totals 13 residues. The ends were cut back, 4 bases at V and 3 bases at J, with 6 bases in the middle. Based on the CDR3 plus reference TRBV7-2 and TRBJ2-2, the full variable domain is GAGVSQSPSNKVTEKGKDVELRCDPISGHTALYWYRQSLGQGLEFLIYFQGNSAPDKSGLPSDRFSAERTGGSVSTLTIQRTQQEDSAVYLCASSYGDTGELFFGEGSRLTVL.